This is a list of T cell receptor beta chains from one sample in a study of identical twins. Each CDR3 protein gets one entry after TCRdb re-called the 5' RACE reads with MiXCR. The sample has a few hundred thousand distinct CDR3 sequences, roughly 9.5% seen once. These data also formed part of another study, on yellow fever vaccine responses in identical twins.

Sample: PBMCs. These receptors came from a woman between 18 and 29 years old in good health. Both conserved end residues are part of each CDR3. D genes are given only for firm matches. Clone size is not always given. Where it is, it says once, few, many or a class for expanded clones.

D gene: TRBD1
J gene: TRBJ2-3
V gene: TRBV9
clone size: few
CDR3 protein: CASSVDTGTGGGDTQYF
CDR3 DNA: TGTGCCAGCAGCGTGGATACCGGGACAGGGGGAGGAGATACGCAGTATTTT

D gene: -
J gene: TRBJ2-2
V gene: TRBV12-3/TRBV12-4
clone size: -
CDR3 protein: CASSLTLNTGELFF
CDR3 DNA: TGTGCCAGCAGTTTGACTCTGAACACCGGGGAGCTGTTTTTT

D gene: TRBD1
J gene: TRBJ1-4
V gene: TRBV2
clone size: -
CDR3 protein: CASSVTGGEKLFF
CDR3 DNA: TGTGCCAGCAGTGTGACAGGGGGTGAAAAACTGTTTTTT

D gene: -
J gene: TRBJ2-7
V gene: TRBV11-2
clone size: many
CDR3 protein: CASSLPPSVSTYEQYF
CDR3 DNA: TGTGCCAGCAGCTTACCCCCTAGCGTATCCACCTACGAGCAGTACTTC

D gene: TRBD2
J gene: TRBJ2-3
V gene: TRBV7-2
clone size: -
CDR3 protein: CASSHLTSGKSDTQYF
CDR3 DNA: TGTGCCAGCAGCCACCTGACTAGCGGGAAGTCAGATACGCAGTATTTT

D gene: -
J gene: TRBJ2-7
V gene: TRBV15
clone size: few
CDR3 protein: CATSRDQAYTYEQYF
CDR3 DNA: TGTGCCACCAGCAGAGATCAGGCGTACACCTACGAGCAGTACTTC

D gene: TRBD1
J gene: TRBJ2-7
V gene: TRBV5-1
clone size: few
CDR3 protein: CASSLRTGEGYEQYF
CDR3 DNA: TGCGCCAGCAGCTTGCGGACAGGGGAGGGCTACGAGCAGTACTTC

D gene: -
J gene: TRBJ2-6
V gene: TRBV12-3/TRBV12-4
clone size: -
CDR3 protein: CASSPSLGPGANVLTF
CDR3 DNA: TGTGCCAGCAGTCCCTCTTTGGGGCCCGGGGCCAACGTCCTGACTTTC

D gene: -
J gene: TRBJ2-1
V gene: TRBV29-1
clone size: many
CDR3 protein: CSVQRGRGEQFF
CDR3 DNA: TGCAGCGTTCAGCGGGGCAGGGGTGAGCAGTTCTTC

D gene: -
J gene: TRBJ2-1
V gene: TRBV5-6
clone size: many
CDR3 protein: CASSLGAMPNEQFF
CDR3 DNA: TGTGCCAGCAGCTTGGGGGCCATGCCCAATGAGCAGTTCTTC

D gene: TRBD2
J gene: TRBJ2-1
V gene: TRBV7-2
clone size: many
CDR3 protein: CASSFAGLALNEQFF
CDR3 DNA: TGTGCCAGCAGCTTCGCCGGACTAGCGCTGAATGAGCAGTTCTTC

D gene: -
J gene: TRBJ2-5
V gene: TRBV9
clone size: -
CDR3 protein: CASSDETGARETQYF
CDR3 DNA: TGTGCCAGCAGCGACGAGACGGGAGCCCGAGAGACCCAGTACTTC

D gene: -
J gene: TRBJ2-7
V gene: TRBV4-2
clone size: -
CDR3 protein: CASSQEIWGAPYEQYF
CDR3 DNA: TGTGCCAGCAGCCAAGAAATTTGGGGAGCCCCCTACGAGCAGTACTTC

D gene: -
J gene: TRBJ2-2
V gene: TRBV20-1
clone size: few
CDR3 protein: CSARDYFRDTGELFF
CDR3 DNA: TGCAGTGCTAGAGATTACTTCAGGGACACCGGGGAGCTGTTTTTT

D gene: TRBD1
J gene: TRBJ2-3
V gene: TRBV5-1
clone size: -
CDR3 protein: CASSYHRQGVGTDTQYF
CDR3 DNA: TGCGCCAGCAGTTACCATCGACAGGGAGTAGGGACAGATACGCAGTATTTT

D gene: TRBD1
J gene: TRBJ2-7
V gene: TRBV11-2
clone size: few
CDR3 protein: CASSSPRQGVHEQYF
CDR3 DNA: TGTGCCAGCAGCTCTCCCAGACAGGGTGTCCACGAGCAGTACTTC

D gene: TRBD2
J gene: TRBJ2-1
V gene: TRBV4-2
clone size: -
CDR3 protein: CASSQGPRGTSGYNEQFF
CDR3 DNA: TGTGCCAGCAGCCAAGGCCCCCGTGGGACTAGCGGTTACAATGAGCAGTTCTTC

D gene: -
J gene: TRBJ1-3
V gene: TRBV20-1
clone size: few
CDR3 protein: CSANPTLSGNTIYF
CDR3 DNA: TGCAGTGCTAACCCAACCCTATCCGGAAACACCATATATTTT

D gene: -
J gene: TRBJ2-5
V gene: TRBV12-3/TRBV12-4
clone size: -
CDR3 protein: CASAPPAQETQYF
CDR3 DNA: TGTGCCAGCGCGCCGCCAGCCCAAGAGACCCAGTACTTC

D gene: TRBD2
J gene: TRBJ2-5
V gene: TRBV9
clone size: many
CDR3 protein: CASSGSPGLAGVFETQYF
CDR3 DNA: TGTGCCAGCAGCGGAAGTCCGGGACTAGCGGGAGTTTTCGAGACCCAGTACTTC

D gene: -
J gene: TRBJ2-5
V gene: TRBV12-3/TRBV12-4
clone size: -
CDR3 protein: CASSILRRAATQYF
CDR3 DNA: TGTGCCAGCAGTATACTACGGAGGGCCGCGACCCAGTACTTC

D gene: -
J gene: TRBJ1-1
V gene: TRBV27
clone size: -
CDR3 protein: CASSPTDRTNTEAFF
CDR3 DNA: TGTGCCAGCAGTCCAACCGACAGGACGAACACTGAAGCTTTCTTT

D gene: TRBD1
J gene: TRBJ2-2
V gene: TRBV2
clone size: many
CDR3 protein: CASRAGTGDTGELFF
CDR3 DNA: TGTGCCAGCAGGGCCGGGACAGGGGACACCGGGGAGCTGTTTTTT

D gene: TRBD2
J gene: TRBJ2-1
V gene: TRBV28
clone size: many
CDR3 protein: CASTPGLAGAYNEQFF
CDR3 DNA: TGTGCCAGCACCCCGGGACTAGCGGGAGCCTACAATGAGCAGTTCTTC

D gene: -
J gene: TRBJ2-7
V gene: TRBV15
clone size: few
CDR3 protein: CATGVGNEQYF
CDR3 DNA: TGTGCCACCGGGGTAGGGAACGAGCAGTACTTC

D gene: -
J gene: TRBJ2-7
V gene: TRBV2
clone size: once
CDR3 protein: CASSAGPRYSYEQYF
CDR3 DNA: TGTGCCAGCAGTGCGGGCCCACGATACTCCTACGAGCAGTACTTC

D gene: TRBD1
J gene: TRBJ2-5
V gene: TRBV7-8
clone size: few
CDR3 protein: CASSLGGQGRETQYF
CDR3 DNA: TGTGCCAGCAGCTTAGGGGGACAGGGGAGGGAGACCCAGTACTTC

D gene: TRBD2
J gene: TRBJ2-7
V gene: TRBV5-1
clone size: many
CDR3 protein: CASSPAGYEQYF
CDR3 DNA: TGTGCCAGCAGTCCAGCGGGGTACGAGCAGTACTTC

D gene: -
J gene: TRBJ1-5
V gene: TRBV12-3/TRBV12-4
clone size: many
CDR3 protein: CASSFFLGGEGNQPQHF
CDR3 DNA: TGTGCCAGCAGTTTTTTTTTGGGGGGGGAGGGCAATCAGCCCCAGCATTTT

D gene: -
J gene: TRBJ1-1
V gene: TRBV6-2/TRBV6-3
clone size: few
CDR3 protein: CASSLLRWGTVNTEAFF
CDR3 DNA: TGTGCCAGCAGTTTACTACGGTGGGGGACGGTGAACACTGAAGCTTTCTTT

D gene: -
J gene: TRBJ2-5
V gene: TRBV4-3
clone size: few
CDR3 protein: CASSWRENELGTQYF
CDR3 DNA: TGCGCCAGCAGCTGGCGAGAGAACGAACTGGGGACCCAGTACTTC

D gene: -
J gene: TRBJ1-6
V gene: TRBV4-3
clone size: -
CDR3 protein: CASSQDVAGSPLHF
CDR3 DNA: TGCGCCAGCAGCCAAGATGTGGCGGGTTCACCCCTCCACTTT

D gene: -
J gene: TRBJ2-3
V gene: TRBV6-1
clone size: few
CDR3 protein: CASSRGVRGGRGDTQYF
CDR3 DNA: TGTGCCAGCAGTAGGGGTGTGAGGGGGGGAAGAGGAGATACGCAGTATTTT

D gene: TRBD2
J gene: TRBJ2-5
V gene: TRBV18
clone size: few
CDR3 protein: CASSPSPTSGKETQYF
CDR3 DNA: TGTGCCAGCTCACCTTCCCCGACTAGCGGTAAAGAGACCCAGTACTTC

D gene: -
J gene: TRBJ2-1
V gene: TRBV11-3
clone size: -
CDR3 protein: CASSLGGGYYNEQFF
CDR3 DNA: TGTGCCAGCAGCTTAGGCGGCGGGTACTACAATGAGCAGTTCTTC

D gene: -
J gene: TRBJ2-1
V gene: TRBV29-1
clone size: many
CDR3 protein: CSVDSSPSYNEQFF
CDR3 DNA: TGCAGCGTTGATTCTAGTCCCTCCTACAATGAGCAGTTCTTC

D gene: -
J gene: TRBJ1-2
V gene: TRBV29-1
clone size: few
CDR3 protein: CSVEEELYGYTF
CDR3 DNA: TGCAGCGTTGAGGAGGAGTTGTATGGCTACACCTTC

D gene: -
J gene: TRBJ2-5
V gene: TRBV5-1
clone size: many
CDR3 protein: CASSLIGGEETQYF
CDR3 DNA: TGCGCCAGCAGCTTGATCGGAGGAGAAGAGACCCAGTACTTC

D gene: -
J gene: TRBJ1-2
V gene: TRBV7-9
clone size: -
CDR3 protein: CASSSQTGRDGYTF
CDR3 DNA: TGTGCCAGCAGCTCGCAAACAGGACGGGATGGCTACACCTTC

D gene: TRBD1
J gene: TRBJ1-1
V gene: TRBV10-1
clone size: -
CDR3 protein: CASSERTGITEAFF
CDR3 DNA: TGCGCCAGCAGTGAAAGGACAGGGATAACTGAAGCTTTCTTT

D gene: -
J gene: TRBJ2-7
V gene: TRBV12-3/TRBV12-4
clone size: many
CDR3 protein: CASRIVGSYEQYF
CDR3 DNA: TGTGCCAGCAGGATCGTCGGGTCCTACGAGCAGTACTTC

D gene: -
J gene: TRBJ2-7
V gene: TRBV7-2
clone size: -
CDR3 protein: CASSLGADYYEQYF
CDR3 DNA: TGTGCCAGCAGCTTAGGGGCGGACTACTACGAGCAGTACTTC

D gene: TRBD1
J gene: TRBJ2-7
V gene: TRBV9
clone size: -
CDR3 protein: CASSPFDRARGYEQYF
CDR3 DNA: TGTGCCAGCAGCCCCTTCGACAGGGCGAGGGGCTACGAGCAGTACTTC